The next 2 T cell receptor beta chains were all read from a single sample in a study of blood T cell repertoires in COVID-19. This table comes from immunoSEQ multiplex PCR, and its TCRdb copy is limited to in-frame clones, with some not included. The table lists 400,000 to 450,000 clones, about 91% of them singletons. Sequenced sample: peripheral blood. Every receptor here comes from a woman aged 45-65 years with COVID-19, enrolled during active disease.

There are a few counts of this clone. J is TRBJ1-1 and V is TRBV12-5, with 8 positions matching TRBD1. The CDR3 is made up of 12 amino acids. From germline, CDR1 is LGHNT and CDR2 FRNRAP. V trimming: 6 bases; J trimming: 11 bases; junction bases outside the gene matches: 8. The CDR3 nucleotides are TGTGCTAGTGGCTCGCAGGGGGCACGGGCTTTCTTT. This encodes CASGSQGARAFF.

The chain joins TRBV11-2 to TRBJ1-1; 10 nucleotides line up with TRBD1. CDR1 and CDR2 (germline): SGHAT, FQNNGV. V lost 1 base, J lost 3 bases, and 5 bases stayed unmatched. This CDR3 has 16 residues. The CDR3, as DNA: TGTGCCAGCAGCTTAGTAGGGACAGGGGCGTACACTGAAGCTTTCTTT. Translating it yields CASSLVGTGAYTEAFF.